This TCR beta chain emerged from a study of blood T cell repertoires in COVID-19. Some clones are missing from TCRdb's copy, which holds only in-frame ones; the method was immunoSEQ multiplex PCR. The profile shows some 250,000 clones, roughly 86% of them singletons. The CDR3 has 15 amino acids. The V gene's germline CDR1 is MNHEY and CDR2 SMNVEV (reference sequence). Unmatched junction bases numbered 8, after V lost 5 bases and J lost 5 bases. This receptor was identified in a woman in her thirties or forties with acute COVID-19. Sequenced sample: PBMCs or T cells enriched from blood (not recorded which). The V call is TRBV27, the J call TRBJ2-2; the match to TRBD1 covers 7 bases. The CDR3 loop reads CASSPGTVPTGELFF. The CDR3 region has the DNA TGTGCCAGCAGTCCCGGGACAGTCCCTACCGGGGAGCTGTTTTTT.